This T cell receptor (beta chain) derives from a study of T cells in Graves' hyperthyroidism and ophthalmopathy. Whole-study findings and limits: A 13 V-J signature model discriminated ophthalmopathy versus stable hyperthyroidism. Ophthalmopathy was predicted by the model a median of 6.5 months ahead of onset.

V was cut by 6 bases and J by 0 bases, with 15 bases left in between. Germline V gene lookup returns CDR1 SGHRS and CDR2 YFSETQ. This CDR3 contains 15 residues. As to this clonotype: Its antigen is still unknown.

Patients counted as stable if ophthalmopathy did not develop within 18 months. From around 11 ml of fresh peripheral blood, PBMCs were isolated. The investigators amplified TCR beta CDR3 regions from RNA transcripts. First-round RT-PCR with HTBI primers amplified the TCR CDR3 region. Each CDR3 protein gets one entry after TCRdb re-called the multiplex PCR reads with MiXCR. The table records fewer than 700,000 distinct CDR3 sequences, under 20% of them present only once. Sequenced sample: blood. The V call is TRBV5-1, the J call TRBJ1-1; D is undetermined. The source of this sequence is a woman aged 25 to 39 with Graves' hyperthyroidism. CDR3 sequence reads: CASKPGEGMNTEAFF. CDR3 DNA: TGCGCCAGCAAACCCGGGGAGGGCATGAACACTGAAGCTTTCTTT.